This T cell receptor (beta chain) was recorded in a study of tumor-infiltrating lymphocytes in primary liver carcinoma (dated by TCRdb to 2017 to 2019). Regarding the research as a whole: Of the five patients (three men and two women, aged 30 to 69 years), four had hepatocellular carcinoma and one had combined HCC and intrahepatic cholangiocarcinoma. For each liver tumor, the study sampled five regions along with adjacent normal tissue and blood, and applied TCRbeta repertoire sequencing, expression microarrays and whole-exome sequencing. Reproducibility between technical replicate repertoires was high, with correlation coefficients above 0.95 and mean shared-clone rates approximately 0.9. The five patients had tumors staged T1-T3 N0M0, with maximum diameters ranging from about 4.2 to 10 cm. A total of 35 or so specimens from 5 patients, comprising some 25 tumor regions, 5 adjacent noncancerous liver tissues and 5 peripheral blood samples, were covered by TCRbeta repertoire sequencing. Each sample produced about 3.65 to 7.13 million productive TCRbeta reads, and read depth showed no significant difference between tissue types. Agilent mRNA microarray profiling was performed on the 20 to 25 tumor region samples to relate TCRbeta repertoire diversity to the local molecular phenotype. What the work shows at the level of the full study, not this receptor alone: Because the samples were bulk and unsorted, CD4+ and CD8+ T cell repertoires could not be compared. Because sequencing covered only the TCR beta chain and unpaired alpha chains were not captured, true repertoire diversity is likely underestimated. Repertoire overlap was found to be higher between tumor regions (mean around 35%) than between tumor-adjacent (about 17%) or tumor-blood (around 15%) pairs, consistent with antigen-driven expansion. The top 250 clones made up a significantly larger repertoire fraction in tumors than in blood (p = 0.039). Only about 8-24% of top clones were present in all five regions of a tumor, suggesting spatial heterogeneity of tumor-infiltrating T cells. The study included only five patients, and the authors note findings should be validated in a larger study.

Starting from around 500 ng total RNA, TCRbeta-specific cDNA was produced by reverse transcription with a constant-region primer and ProtoScript II reverse transcriptase. Three nested multiplex PCR rounds, following a slightly modified ARM-PCR procedure, were used to build the TCRbeta libraries. Each of the first two PCR rounds ran for around 11 cycles and used multiplex TRBV1-TRBV30 forward primers together with a Cbeta reverse primer. Sample barcodes and Illumina adapters were added in a final 25-cycle PCR with Deep VentR polymerase. Amplicons of 200-500 bp were gel-purified with a QIAquick gel extraction kit before sequencing. An Illumina HiSeq 2500 was used to sequence the TCRbeta amplicons with 250-bp paired-end reads. Processing in the source paper ran as follows. Reads were quality-trimmed with Trimmomatic v0.33, and paired reads were merged with FLASH v1.2.11 to recover full CDR3 sequences. V, D and J germline segments were assigned to the rearranged TCRbeta sequences by MiGEC v1.2.1b. Clonotype statistics and Shannon-Wiener diversity indices were calculated with VDJtools v1.0.0. Except for diversity analysis, only the 250 most abundant clonotypes of each sample were used in subsequent analyses to reduce sampling bias. TCRdb itself trimmed the public reads at Q25 with fastp, ran MiXCR and retained productive beta chains. When rows share a CDR3 protein, they turn into one entry using the most common DNA and genes. TCRdb's processing, not the study's, gives the V and J calls here. For this sample the table gives roughly 120,000 distinct CDR3 sequences, of which under 65% were detected only once. Approximately 8% of the sample is in the top ten clones.

A distance of 16 bases separates the germline ends of V and J, which lose 4 bases and 0 bases respectively. There are 18 amino acids in the CDR3, from cysteine to phenylalanine inclusive. CDR3 DNA only is kept here, 54 bases in frame from base 1. Via the germline V gene, CDR1 is SGHVS and CDR2 FQNEAQ. Total RNA and DNA were co-extracted from roughly 18-30 mg of bulk tissue with the AllPrep DNA/RNA mini kit, without cell sorting. Surgical resection was performed in China between 2015 and March 2016 on about 5 patients with histopathologically diagnosed primary liver carcinoma. Patients had chronic HBV infection and were treatment-naive at sampling. Each tumor was sampled at five spatially separated regions: the tumor centre plus the superior, inferior, left-lateral and right-lateral poles. Histological examination found more than 80% viable tumor cells in every tumor sample. Fresh tumor and adjacent tissue pieces were bisected, with one half stored in RNAlater at -80 degrees C and the other half sent for histology.

This clonotype came up many times. The antigen it recognizes is unknown. No base qualities exist here, and no much larger clone lies one base off it. Sequencing was done on a sample of liver tumor tissue from sampling region 3. The cell subset or site tag for this specimen amounts to: tumor region T3, left-lateral pole. The chain couples TRBV7-8 to TRBJ1-6; the D gene assignment is ambiguous. The source of this sequence is a woman aged 55-70 years with primary liver carcinoma and hepatitis B virus infection. The DNA is as follows: TGTGCCAGCAGCTCGAGCTTGGGGTCGAGCTCCTATAATTCACCCCTCCACTTT. Its coded protein is CASSSSLGSSSYNSPLHF.